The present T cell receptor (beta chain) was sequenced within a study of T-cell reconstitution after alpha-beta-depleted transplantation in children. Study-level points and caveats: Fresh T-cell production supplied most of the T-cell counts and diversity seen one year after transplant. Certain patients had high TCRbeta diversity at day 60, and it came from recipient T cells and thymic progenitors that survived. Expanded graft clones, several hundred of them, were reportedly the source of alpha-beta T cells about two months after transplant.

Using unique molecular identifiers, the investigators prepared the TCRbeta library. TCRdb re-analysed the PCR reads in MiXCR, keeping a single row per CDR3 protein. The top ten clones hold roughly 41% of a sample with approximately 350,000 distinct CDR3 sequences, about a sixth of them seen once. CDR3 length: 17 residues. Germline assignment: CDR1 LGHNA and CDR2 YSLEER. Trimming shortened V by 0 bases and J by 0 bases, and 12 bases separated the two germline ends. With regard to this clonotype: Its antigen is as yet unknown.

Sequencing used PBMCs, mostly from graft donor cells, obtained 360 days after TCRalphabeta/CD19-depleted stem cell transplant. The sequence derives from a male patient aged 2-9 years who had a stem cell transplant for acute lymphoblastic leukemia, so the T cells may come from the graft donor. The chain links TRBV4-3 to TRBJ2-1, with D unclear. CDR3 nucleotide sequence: TGCGCCAGCAGCCAAGAAGGTAGATTCAGCTCCTACAATGAGCAGTTCTTC. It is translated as CASSQEGRFSSYNEQFF.